This T cell receptor (beta chain) derives from a study of radiation and T cells in renal cell carcinoma. For the study at large: Nephrectomy followed 15 Gy stereotactic body radiation by 4 weeks. General study findings and limits: No pretreatment tumor biopsies were available for baseline clonotypes. Top tumor clonotypes rose in blood 2 weeks post-radiation, then contracted.

As for this clone: The antigen remains undetermined.

Sample time point: baseline pretreatment blood. The treatment here: 15 Gy SBRT to primary tumor, nephrectomy 4 weeks later. Germline V gene sequence: CDR1 MNHNY, CDR2 SVGAGI (reference sequence). CDR3 size: 14 residues. V was cut by 1 base and J by 5 bases, with 10 bases left in between. Produced via immunoSEQ multiplex PCR; TCRdb's table is partial and in-frame only. This repertoire shows about 91,000 clones, about four fifths found once; its top ten account for 5% to 6.5%. The clonotype comes from a man in his 60s with renal cell carcinoma. The sample consisted of blood, taken from a patient whose treatment included radiotherapy and nephrectomy. The rearrangement links TRBV6-6 to TRBJ2-3; D uncertain. CDR3 region: CASSYLGPGDTQYF. Here the CDR3 DNA reads TGTGCCAGCAGTTACTTGGGCCCCGGAGATACGCAGTATTTT.